Listed below are T cell receptor beta chains from one sample, sequenced in a study of T cells in tuberculosis. The assay was immunoSEQ multiplex PCR, and TCRdb's table has in-frame clones only and misses some. The sample lists 25,000 to 35,000 clones, about 83% occurring once. This sample comprised PBMCs, obtained at tuberculosis diagnosis. These receptors were taken from an adult with tuberculosis. Both conserved end residues are part of each CDR3. D genes are given only for firm matches. Not every row has a clone size; where given, it reads once, few, many or a size class.

d_gene	v_gene	len	j_gene	abundance	CDR3aa	CDR3nt
NA	TRBV19	15	TRBJ2-7	NA	CASSTRDYRAYEQYF	TGTGCCAGTAGTACCCGGGACTACAGGGCCTACGAGCAGTACTTC
TRBD2	TRBV10-3	16	TRBJ2-3	NA	CAISAGTSGRSDTQYF	TGTGCCATCAGTGCCGGGACTAGCGGGAGATCCGATACGCAGTATTTT
NA	TRBV7-7	13	TRBJ2-5	NA	CASSHNQMETQYF	TGTGCCAGCAGCCACAATCAGATGGAGACCCAGTACTTC
TRBD2	TRBV30	16	TRBJ2-5	NA	CAWSNGLAVYQETQYF	TGTGCCTGGAGTAACGGACTAGCAGTCTACCAAGAGACCCAGTACTTC
NA	TRBV29-1	11	TRBJ1-2	NA	CSVGPGHGYTF	TGCAGCGTTGGTCCAGGGCATGGCTACACCTTC
NA	TRBV27	16	TRBJ2-7	NA	CASSFAPLTRIYEQYF	TGTGCCAGCAGTTTTGCCCCCTTGACACGGATCTACGAGCAGTACTTC
TRBD1	TRBV27	13	TRBJ2-7	NA	CASSLRTGKEQYF	TGTGCCAGCAGTTTAAGGACAGGGAAAGAGCAGTACTTC
TRBD2	TRBV5-4	15	TRBJ2-5	NA	CASSLETSGSETQYF	TGTGCCAGCAGTTTAGAGACTAGCGGGAGCGAGACCCAGTACTTC
TRBD1	TRBV7-2	14	TRBJ1-6	NA	CASSLTGYNSPLHF	TGTGCCAGCAGCCTGACAGGGTATAATTCACCCCTCCACTTT
TRBD2	TRBV6-6	16	TRBJ2-7	NA	CASSYSTSVSSYEQYF	TGTGCCAGCAGTTACTCGACTAGCGTGAGCTCCTACGAGCAGTACTTC
TRBD2	TRBV28	16	TRBJ2-5	NA	CASSLGLAGIQETQYF	TGTGCCAGCAGTTTAGGACTAGCGGGCATCCAAGAGACCCAGTACTTC
NA	TRBV27	16	TRBJ1-2	few	CASSFSSREKRSGYTF	TGTGCCAGCAGTTTTTCTTCCCGGGAGAAGAGGAGTGGCTACACCTTC
NA	TRBV7-9	17	TRBJ2-1	NA	CASSLGSGGGNYNEQFF	TGTGCCAGCAGCTTAGGGTCCGGCGGAGGGAACTACAATGAGCAGTTCTTC
NA	TRBV9	14	TRBJ1-4	NA	CASSPGQNPEKLFF	TGTGCCAGCAGCCCCGGACAGAATCCGGAAAAACTGTTTTTT
TRBD1	TRBV27	17	TRBJ1-2	NA	CASSLSLGQGVNYGYTF	TGTGCCAGCAGTTTAAGCCTGGGACAGGGGGTTAACTATGGCTACACCTTC
TRBD1	TRBV9	15	TRBJ2-7	few	CASSVGGTGGNEQYF	TGTGCCAGCAGCGTAGGTGGGACAGGGGGTAACGAGCAGTACTTC
NA	TRBV19	16	TRBJ1-3	NA	CASSFNRGGPGNTIYF	TGTGCCAGTAGTTTCAACCGGGGGGGGCCAGGAAACACCATATATTTT
TRBD2	TRBV4-2	14	TRBJ2-3	NA	CASTPSGNSDTQYF	TGTGCCAGTACCCCTAGCGGGAACTCAGATACGCAGTATTTT
NA	TRBV20-1	11	TRBJ2-7	NA	CSASLDYEQYF	TGCAGTGCTAGTCTAGACTACGAGCAGTACTTC
NA	TRBV28	14	TRBJ1-4	NA	CASTLGPVNEKLFF	TGTGCCAGCACCCTGGGGCCGGTGAATGAAAAACTGTTTTTT
TRBD1	TRBV6-6	15	TRBJ2-5	NA	CASSGQGVSQETQYF	TGTGCCAGCAGTGGACAGGGAGTTTCCCAAGAGACCCAGTACTTC
NA	TRBV19	16	TRBJ1-2	NA	CASSLGQIPMAKGYTF	TGTGCCAGTAGTCTCGGACAGATACCTATGGCTAAAGGCTACACCTTC
NA	TRBV7-6	15	TRBJ2-7	NA	CASSLDGGYGNEQYF	TGTGCCAGCAGCTTAGATGGGGGGTACGGCAACGAGCAGTACTTC
TRBD1	TRBV9	15	TRBJ1-2	once	CASSASGTGGYGYTF	TGTGCCAGCAGCGCCTCCGGGACAGGGGGCTATGGCTACACCTTC
TRBD1	TRBV9	15	TRBJ1-2	NA	CASSVPGTGSYGYTF	TGTGCCAGCAGCGTTCCCGGGACAGGGAGTTATGGCTACACCTTC
TRBD1	TRBV5-1	14	TRBJ1-1	NA	CASSPTGADTEAFF	TGCGCCAGCAGCCCGACAGGGGCGGACACTGAAGCTTTCTTT
NA	TRBV6-6	13	TRBJ1-1	NA	CASTQEGGTEAFF	TGTGCCAGCACCCAAGAGGGTGGCACTGAAGCTTTCTTT
TRBD1	TRBV7-3	13	TRBJ2-1	NA	CASSFLGQGEQFF	TGTGCCAGCAGCTTCCTCGGACAGGGTGAGCAGTTCTTC
NA	TRBV2	14	TRBJ2-7	NA	CASRSGSGVHEQYF	TGTGCCAGCAGAAGCGGAAGCGGAGTCCACGAGCAGTACTTC
TRBD1	TRBV6-1	15	TRBJ1-1	NA	CASSESSGGLTEAFF	TGTGCCAGCAGTGAATCTTCAGGGGGCCTGACTGAAGCTTTCTTT
NA	TRBV6-4	14	TRBJ2-4	NA	CANPGRLAKNIQYF	TGTGCCAATCCAGGGCGTCTAGCCAAAAACATTCAGTACTTC
NA	TRBV2	13	TRBJ2-7	few	CASSGQGAHEQYF	TGTGCCAGCAGTGGGCAGGGTGCCCACGAGCAGTACTTC
NA	TRBV4-1	14	TRBJ1-2	NA	CASSQDSGKYGYTF	TGCGCCAGCAGCCAAGATTCAGGGAAGTATGGCTACACCTTC
NA	TRBV6-5	11	TRBJ2-1	NA	CASSGGNEQFF	TGTGCCAGTAGTGGCGGGAATGAGCAGTTCTTC
NA	TRBV19	16	TRBJ2-5	NA	CASSIDRAVRAETQYF	TGTGCCAGTAGTATAGATCGGGCAGTGAGGGCAGAGACCCAGTACTTC
NA	TRBV14	14	TRBJ1-2	NA	CASSQYGGNYGYTF	TGTGCCAGCAGCCAATACGGGGGTAACTATGGCTACACCTTC